Below are 18 T cell receptor beta chains sequenced from a single sample in a study of blood T cell repertoires in COVID-19 (dated by TCRdb to 2018 to 2021). The receptor library was made with the immunoSEQ multiplex PCR assay. Drawn from immuneACCESS, this table holds only the in-frame rearrangements with V and J called that TCRdb kept. Clones are partly lost; checked studies trace under half to an unresolved V gene and leave the rest unexplained. This sample has some 260,000 clones in its table, and about 80% of those were observed once. In total, the top ten clones hold 4.1% of the sample. The sequencing sample was made of PBMCs or T cells enriched from blood (not recorded which). These receptors were collected from a man aged 30 to 39 with acute COVID-19.

The rearrangement joins TRBV12-3 or TRBV12-4 to TRBJ2-5; D remains ambiguous. The CDR3 has 12 amino acids. The V and J ends lost 6 bases and 0 bases respectively, with 5 bases between them. The CDR3 sequence is CASRLYQETQYF. DNA of the CDR3: TGTGCCAGCAGACTGTACCAAGAGACCCAGTACTTC.

This chain connects TRBV18 to TRBJ2-5; 11 nucleotides agree with TRBD1. CDR3 length: 15 amino acids. The V and J ends lost 2 bases and 7 bases, in that order; junction bases with no gene match: 6. Germline V gives CDR1 KGHSH, CDR2 LQKENI. The DNA of the CDR3 is TGTGCCAGCTCACCAAGGACAGGGGGCAGCGGGACCCAGTACTTC. It translates to CASSPRTGGSGTQYF.

Written as DNA, the CDR3 is TGTGCCAGCAGCCCGGGTGGTGAGACCCAGTACTTC. It translates to CASSPGGETQYF. This rearrangement joins TRBV9 to TRBJ2-5; no clear D gene. This CDR3 is 12 amino acids long. From germline, CDR1 is SGDLS and CDR2 YYNGEE. Trimming removed 4 bases at V and 5 bases at J, with 9 bases between.

The CDR3 DNA reads as TGTGCCAGCAGCTTTGGGGGCGAGGAGCGTCGGAACACTGAAGCTTTCTTT. It yields the protein CASSFGGEERRNTEAFF. The V and J genes are TRBV5-5 and TRBJ1-1, with D perhaps matching TRBD1 (6 bases). V was trimmed by 2 bases and J by 1 base, leaving 18 bases between them. This CDR3 has 17 amino acids. CDR1 is SGHKS, CDR2 YYEKEE, per germline (reference sequence).

This clone appeared once. The chain employs TRBV7-2 and TRBJ2-1; 9 positions match TRBD2. This CDR3 has 15 amino acids. Germline V CDR1 and CDR2: SGHTA, FQGNSA. With V trimmed by 6 bases and J by 4 bases, 7 bases remained unmatched. CDR3 DNA sequence: TGTGCCAGCAGACAGTGGACTAGCGATTACAATGAGCAGTTCTTC. Its protein is CASRQWTSDYNEQFF. Full variable domain (rest looked up from reference TRBV7-2 and TRBJ2-1): GAGVSQSPSNKVTEKGKDVELRCDPISGHTALYWYRQSLGQGLEFLIYFQGNSAPDKSGLPSDRFSAERTGGSVSTLTIQRTQQEDSAVYLCASRQWTSDYNEQFFGPGTRLTVL.

CDR3 protein: CASRRTRSSYNEQFF. CDR3 DNA: TGTGCCAGCAGGCGCACTAGGAGCTCCTACAATGAGCAGTTCTTC. The J gene is TRBJ2-1, the V gene TRBV6-5; D might be TRBD2 (5 bases). Trimming stripped 6 bases from V and 0 bases from J, with 12 bases between. The CDR3 has 15 amino acids. Per the germline V gene, CDR1 is MNHEY and CDR2 is SVGAGI.

This chain uses TRBV21-1 with TRBJ1-1; the table's TRBD1 call for D was not verified on the DNA. TRBV21-1 is deemed a pseudogene. The CDR3 runs to 13 residues. The CDR3 is CASSKGATTEAFF. In nucleotides, the CDR3 is TGTGCCAGCAGCAAGGGGGCAACCACTGAAGCTTTCTTT.

The V call is TRBV18, the J call TRBJ2-2; weak D call: TRBD1 (5 bases). Trimming cost V 3 bases and J 7 bases, with 18 bases left between them. Germline V gene sequence: CDR1 KGHSH, CDR2 LQKENI. The CDR3 runs to 16 residues. The CDR3 region is CASSPLDNNLFGELFF. CDR3 DNA sequence: TGTGCCAGCTCACCGCTGGACAACAATCTCTTCGGGGAGCTGTTTTTT.

V gene TRBV6-5 combines with J gene TRBJ1-2, with a weak D call TRBD1 (5 bases). V shed 5 bases and J shed 4 bases, with 17 bases lying between them. The CDR3 loop spans 15 amino acids. Germline CDR1 reads MNHEY; CDR2 reads SVGAGI. The CDR3 is CASSNRQFPGYGYTF. The CDR3 bases are TGTGCCAGCAGTAACCGACAGTTTCCTGGCTATGGCTACACCTTC.

This chain links TRBV7-9 with TRBJ1-5; maybe TRBD1 (5 bases). CDR1 SEHNR and CDR2 FQNEAQ come from the germline V gene (reference sequence). The CDR3 has 17 residues. V was cut by 4 bases and J by 4 bases, with 20 bases left in between. In DNA form, the CDR3 reads TGTGCCAGCAGCTACCAGGGACTACTTGGGGGTAATCAGCCCCAGCATTTT. Translated: CASSYQGLLGGNQPQHF. Full variable domain (remainder filled in from reference TRBV7-9 and TRBJ1-5): DTGVSQNPRHKITKRGQNVTFRCDPISEHNRLYWYRQTLGQGPEFLTYFQNEAQLEKSRLLSDRFSAERPKGSFSTLEIQRTEQGDSAMYLCASSYQGLLGGNQPQHFGDGTRLSIL.

The chain employs TRBV19 and TRBJ2-2; 7 nucleotides align to TRBD2. With 3 bases clipped from V and 0 bases from J, the junction kept 10 bases outside the gene matches. This CDR3 is 18 amino acids long. In germline, CDR1 is LNHDA, CDR2 SQIVND (reference sequence). The CDR3 is CASSIRPGGPSNTGELFF. In DNA, the CDR3 is TGTGCCAGTAGTATCAGGCCGGGAGGCCCTTCGAACACCGGGGAGCTGTTTTTT.

V usage is TRBV7-9 and J usage is TRBJ1-6; D may be TRBD1 (6 bases). The V end lost 0 bases, the J end lost 6 bases, and 6 bases lay between the germline ends. From germline, CDR1 is SEHNR and CDR2 FQNEAQ (reference sequence). The CDR3 totals 14 residues. In DNA form, the CDR3 reads TGTGCCAGCAGCTTAGCAGGGGGTAATTCACCCCTCCACTTT. Its protein product is CASSLAGGNSPLHF.

The V gene is TRBV30, the J gene TRBJ1-2, with D perhaps matching TRBD1 (5 bases). The CDR3 is made up of 11 amino acids. V was pared by 4 bases and J by 5 bases, with 8 bases between. Germline V CDR1 and CDR2: GTSNPN, SVGIG (reference sequence). The CDR3 loop is CAWMAGYGYTF. CDR3 bases: TGTGCCTGGATGGCAGGGTATGGCTACACCTTC.

V gene TRBV5-1 combines with J gene TRBJ2-5; tentative D call: TRBD2 (7 bases). V lost 3 bases and J 5 bases, leaving 14 bases between the germline ends. CDR1 and CDR2 (germline): SGHRS, YFSETQ. This CDR3 is 14 amino acids long. CDR3 protein: CASSSPGGRETQYF. The CDR3 DNA follows: TGCGCCAGCAGCTCGCCGGGGGGCCGGGAGACCCAGTACTTC.

This rearrangement joins TRBV21-1 to TRBJ2-1; the table's TRBD1 call for D was not verified on the DNA. TRBV21-1 is a pseudogene locus. The CDR3 has 16 residues. This chain's CDR3 is CACSYPDRGQGNEQFF. DNA for the CDR3: TGTGCCTGCTCTTACCCTGACAGGGGGCAAGGCAATGAGCAGTTCTTC.

This chain uses TRBV6-5 with TRBJ1-2; D not certain. CDR1 and CDR2 (germline): MNHEY, SVGAGI. V was clipped by 10 bases and J by 1 base, with 16 bases between them. The length of the CDR3 is 14 residues. The CDR3 reads CATREIRFNYGYTF. CDR3 bases: TGTGCCACGCGAGAGATAAGATTTAACTATGGCTACACCTTC.

The chain has TRBV6-6 and TRBJ2-7, with 8 bases identical to TRBD1. CDR1 is MNHNY, CDR2 SVGAGI, per germline (reference sequence). This CDR3 comprises 17 residues. V lost 5 bases, J lost 0 bases, and 12 bases stayed unmatched. CDR3 DNA: TGTGCCAGCAGTCCAATAAGGACAGGGACAAGCTCCTACGAGCAGTACGTC. Translation gives CASSPIRTGTSSYEQYV.

The chain joins TRBV11-2 to TRBJ2-1, with 8 nucleotides matching TRBD2. Germline assignment: CDR1 SGHAT and CDR2 FQNNGV. The CDR3 runs to 16 residues. Trimming removed 5 bases from V and 6 bases from J; junction bases left unmatched: 12. CDR3 protein: CASSTSPLAGFNEQFF. For the CDR3, the DNA is TGTGCCAGCAGCACAAGTCCCCTAGCGGGTTTCAATGAGCAGTTCTTC. Using reference TRBV11-2 and TRBJ2-1 for the parts outside the CDR3, the full variable domain is EAGVAQSPRYKIIEKRQSVAFWCNPISGHATLYWYQQILGQGPKLLIQFQNNGVVDDSQLPKDRFSAERLKGVDSTLKIQPAKLEDSAVYLCASSTSPLAGFNEQFFGPGTRLTVL.